This T cell receptor (beta chain) originates from a study of T cells after yellow fever vaccination. MiXCR, run by TCRdb on the 5' RACE reads, gives a single entry per CDR3 protein. The sample shows about 58,000 distinct CDR3 sequences, 4.5% to 6% of them seen only once. Per the germline V gene, CDR1 is LGHNA and CDR2 is YSLEER. The V gene lost 3 bases and the J gene lost 5 bases, with 13 bases spanning the gap. This CDR3 comprises 15 residues. This clonotype was observed many times. Overall study findings and caveats: Almost all vaccine-responding clonotypes escaped detection in sorted memory subsets on day 0. Clonotype sharing between CD4 and CD8 compartments was small.

V gene TRBV4-3 combines with J gene TRBJ2-2; tentatively, D is TRBD1 (6 bases). This clonotype was sampled from a man between 18 and 29 years old who received the YFV17D yellow fever vaccine. Sample: PBMCs, either bulk or a sorted T-cell subset (CD4+, CD8+, memory, or dextramer-sorted; not recorded which), taken on the day of the yellow fever booster vaccination. The CDR3 sequence: CASSQKTRGTGELFF. The CDR3 region has the DNA TGCGCCAGCAGCCAGAAGACAAGGGGGACCGGGGAGCTGTTTTTT.